The 5 T cell receptor beta chains below were found in one sample sequenced in a study of blood T cell repertoires in COVID-19. Sequencing was performed with immunoSEQ multiplex PCR; in TCRdb, only in-frame clones are kept and a portion is missing. This sample has 390,000 or so clones, with roughly 87% found just once. The sequenced sample was PBMCs or T cells enriched from blood (not recorded which). The receptor source for this set is a woman between 45 and 65 years old who had recovered from COVID-19.

The rearrangement links TRBV11-2 to TRBJ1-5; a weak D match, TRBD1 (5 bases). This CDR3 comprises 16 residues. Germline V gene sequence: CDR1 SGHAT, CDR2 FQNNGV. V was cut by 2 bases and J by 1 base, with 12 bases left in between. CDR3 loop: CASSLPPRGSNQPQHF. As DNA, the CDR3 is TGTGCCAGCAGCTTACCACCTCGGGGGAGCAATCAGCCCCAGCATTTT.

This chain uses TRBV7-3 with TRBJ1-4, with 9 nucleotides matching TRBD1. The germline CDR1 and CDR2 sequences are SGHTA and FQGTGA. V was pared by 0 bases and J by 17 bases, with 4 bases of the junction left unmatched. CDR3 size: 12 residues. The CDR3 sequence: CASSLTGTGIFF. CDR3 coding DNA: TGTGCCAGCAGCTTAACGGGGACAGGGATTTTTTTT.

This chain connects TRBV4-3 to TRBJ2-1; D might be TRBD2 (5 bases). The V end lost 0 bases, the J end lost 4 bases, and 7 bases lay between the germline ends. CDR3 size: 14 residues. Germline-derived CDR1 and CDR2 are LGHNA and YSLEER. The chain's CDR3 is CASSQELAYNEQFF. CDR3 nucleotides: TGCGCCAGCAGCCAAGAATTAGCGTACAATGAGCAGTTCTTC.

The V gene is TRBV11-2, the J gene TRBJ1-6; 8 bases are shared with TRBD1. This CDR3 contains 17 residues. Germline values: CDR1 SGHAT, CDR2 FQNNGV. Trimming removed 3 bases from V and 10 bases from J; junction bases left unmatched: 14. CDR3 nucleotide sequence: TGTGCCAGCAGCTTGGTTTCCAATGCAGGGGGCGGATCACCCCTCCACTTT. The encoded protein is CASSLVSNAGGGSPLHF. Looking up the rest from reference TRBV11-2 and TRBJ1-6 gives the full variable domain: EAGVAQSPRYKIIEKRQSVAFWCNPISGHATLYWYQQILGQGPKLLIQFQNNGVVDDSQLPKDRFSAERLKGVDSTLKIQPAKLEDSAVYLCASSLVSNAGGGSPLHFGNGTRLTVT.

The chain employs TRBV7-2 and TRBJ1-2; D remains ambiguous. Trimming removed 5 bases at V and 0 bases at J, with 10 bases between. The CDR3 is 14 residues long. Looked up from germline, CDR1 is SGHTA and CDR2 is FQGNSA. The CDR3 DNA reads TGTGCCAGCAGCCCCAATCGGGCTAACTATGGCTACACCTTC. It is translated as CASSPNRANYGYTF. Drawing the rest from reference TRBV7-2 and TRBJ1-2, the complete variable domain is GAGVSQSPSNKVTEKGKDVELRCDPISGHTALYWYRQSLGQGLEFLIYFQGNSAPDKSGLPSDRFSAERTGGSVSTLTIQRTQQEDSAVYLCASSPNRANYGYTFGSGTRLTVV.